Detailed here is one T cell receptor (beta chain). Its antigen is unidentified. Reverse transcription of roughly 0.5 to 1 ug RNA was carried out with random hexamers. Across 54 Vbeta and 13 Jbeta, immunoSEQ multiplex PCR amplified TCR beta CDR3. TCRdb re-derived calls from the immunoSEQ multiplex PCR reads in MiXCR, one entry per CDR3 protein. The sample shows about 210,000 distinct CDR3 sequences, approximately 94% of them seen only once. The sample belongs to a study of CD8 T cells in Susac syndrome. CD8+ and CD4+ T cells circulating in blood were sequenced for TCR beta. Points from the study as a whole: The CD4+ T cell repertoires of Susac syndrome were found to show no clonal expansion.

J gave up 2 bases and V 4 bases, and 3 bases lay outside the gene matches. Germline lookup yields CDR1 ENHRY and CDR2 SYGVKD. The CDR3 has 14 amino acids. Sequencing was performed on CD4+ T cells from PBMCs. This chain links TRBV10-3 with TRBJ1-1; 8 bases line up with TRBD1. This TCR was recovered from a human donor with Susac syndrome. The CDR3 protein is CAISADRGNTEAFF. CDR3 nucleotides: TGTGCCATCAGTGCAGACAGGGGAAACACTGAAGCTTTCTTT.